Listed below are T cell receptor beta chains from one sample, sequenced in a study of blood T cell repertoires in COVID-19. Generated by immunoSEQ multiplex PCR, the TCRdb table keeps only in-frame clones and is missing some. The data contain 130,000 to 150,000 clones, around 87% of them seen just once; the ten biggest clones take up under 3.5%. Input material: peripheral blood. Receptors originate from a woman in her sixties or seventies with active COVID-19. Both conserved end residues are part of each CDR3. Only part of the rows carry a size: once, few, many, or a class if the clone is expanded.

v_gene: TRBV5-8
abundance: -
CDR3aa: CASSLPGRTAGNTGELFF

v_gene: TRBV5-4
abundance: once
CDR3aa: CASSSQGLVYF

v_gene: TRBV13
abundance: few
CDR3aa: CASSLVTGLGEQFF

v_gene: TRBV27
abundance: -
CDR3aa: CASRGPTNEKLFF

v_gene: TRBV3-1/TRBV3-2
abundance: few
CDR3aa: CASSPGTSPIWAQYF

v_gene: TRBV15
abundance: -
CDR3aa: CATSSPGSGLVGPYEQYF

v_gene: TRBV6-2/TRBV6-3
abundance: -
CDR3aa: CASSTSGSRWTQYF

v_gene: TRBV6-2/TRBV6-3
abundance: -
CDR3aa: CASSRGNLKKLFF

v_gene: TRBV6-1
abundance: -
CDR3aa: CASSENPGQPYNEQFF

v_gene: TRBV4-1
abundance: -
CDR3aa: CASSQGTQQGADTQYF

v_gene: TRBV9
abundance: once
CDR3aa: CASSLRGQETQYF

v_gene: TRBV7-9
abundance: -
CDR3aa: CASSSQALGEQYF

v_gene: TRBV11-2
abundance: -
CDR3aa: CASSLSRGEQYF

v_gene: TRBV7-3
abundance: few
CDR3aa: CASSLGLAGGEQFF

v_gene: TRBV27
abundance: -
CDR3aa: CASSPRRVTEAFF

v_gene: TRBV10-1
abundance: -
CDR3aa: CASSDQTSGGAYNEQFF

v_gene: TRBV30
abundance: few
CDR3aa: CAWADRGSQPQHF

v_gene: TRBV30
abundance: -
CDR3aa: CAWRRTANTEAFF

v_gene: TRBV7-9
abundance: -
CDR3aa: CASSLAGGSPLHF

v_gene: TRBV6-6
abundance: -
CDR3aa: CASSYVSSGSYEQYF

v_gene: TRBV14
abundance: once
CDR3aa: CASSQLRGQGSNEQFF

v_gene: TRBV30
abundance: once
CDR3aa: CAWSAETSGRGQETQYF

v_gene: TRBV29-1
abundance: few
CDR3aa: CSARGGQESTEAFF